Listed below are T cell receptor beta chains from one sample, sequenced in a study of blood T cell repertoires in COVID-19. This table comes from immunoSEQ multiplex PCR, and its TCRdb copy is limited to in-frame clones, with some not included. Of about 200,000 clones in the sample, roughly 80% were seen once. Sequenced input: peripheral blood. The receptor set was obtained from a woman older than 75 with COVID-19, enrolled during active disease. Each CDR3 is given with its conserved first and last residue. The order of the fields is D gene, V gene, clone size, J gene, CDR3 protein, CDR3 DNA. D genes are given only for firm matches. Some rows mark clone size as missing; the rest say once, few, many or name a class of expanded clone.

D gene: .
V gene: TRBV7-9
clone size: few
J gene: TRBJ1-5
CDR3 protein: CASGKGGNQPQHF
CDR3 DNA: TGTGCCAGCGGAAAAGGGGGCAATCAGCCCCAGCATTTT

D gene: .
V gene: TRBV5-4
clone size: .
J gene: TRBJ2-7
CDR3 protein: CASSFGTSSYEQYF
CDR3 DNA: TGTGCCAGCAGCTTCGGGACATCTTCCTACGAGCAGTACTTC

D gene: TRBD2
V gene: TRBV27
clone size: .
J gene: TRBJ2-1
CDR3 protein: CASSPQRLAGAVREQFF
CDR3 DNA: TGTGCCAGCAGTCCTCAACGACTAGCGGGGGCCGTTAGGGAGCAGTTCTTC

D gene: TRBD1
V gene: TRBV18
clone size: .
J gene: TRBJ1-6
CDR3 protein: CASSPNTTGTGNSPLHF
CDR3 DNA: TGTGCCAGCTCACCCAATACCACCGGGACAGGTAATTCACCCCTCCACTTT

D gene: .
V gene: TRBV19
clone size: .
J gene: TRBJ2-2
CDR3 protein: CASRHPPGTGELFF
CDR3 DNA: TGTGCCAGTAGACACCCCCCCGGGACCGGGGAGCTGTTTTTT

D gene: .
V gene: TRBV5-1
clone size: .
J gene: TRBJ2-1
CDR3 protein: CASSPPEVSNEQFF
CDR3 DNA: TGCGCCAGCAGCCCTCCGGAGGTAAGCAATGAGCAGTTCTTC

D gene: TRBD1
V gene: TRBV7-2
clone size: .
J gene: TRBJ2-3
CDR3 protein: CASSPRQGGTDTQYF
CDR3 DNA: TGTGCCAGCAGCCCCAGACAGGGGGGCACAGATACGCAGTATTTT

D gene: .
V gene: TRBV10-3
clone size: few
J gene: TRBJ1-1
CDR3 protein: CAISEAGWSTEAFF
CDR3 DNA: TGTGCCATCAGTGAGGCGGGTTGGAGCACTGAAGCTTTCTTT

D gene: .
V gene: TRBV2
clone size: .
J gene: TRBJ1-1
CDR3 protein: CASSEEITGEAFF
CDR3 DNA: TGTGCCAGCAGTGAAGAGATTACAGGTGAAGCTTTCTTT

D gene: .
V gene: TRBV9
clone size: .
J gene: TRBJ1-2
CDR3 protein: CASSGREPAFGYTF
CDR3 DNA: TGTGCCAGCAGCGGGCGGGAGCCCGCTTTCGGCTACACCTTC

D gene: TRBD2
V gene: TRBV15
clone size: .
J gene: TRBJ2-1
CDR3 protein: CATSRASGSSSEQFF
CDR3 DNA: TGTGCCACCAGCAGAGCTAGCGGGAGTTCAAGTGAGCAGTTCTTC

D gene: TRBD2
V gene: TRBV30
clone size: .
J gene: TRBJ2-3
CDR3 protein: CATRLAGLTDTQYF
CDR3 DNA: TGTGCCACAAGACTAGCGGGACTCACAGATACGCAGTATTTT

D gene: TRBD1
V gene: TRBV30
clone size: .
J gene: TRBJ1-6
CDR3 protein: CAWKIAGTVVFSPLHF
CDR3 DNA: TGTGCCTGGAAAATCGCCGGGACAGTCGTGTTTTCACCCCTCCACTTT

D gene: .
V gene: TRBV5-6
clone size: .
J gene: TRBJ2-7
CDR3 protein: CASSLKGVKSSYEQYF
CDR3 DNA: TGTGCCAGCAGCTTAAAGGGGGTAAAGTCCTCCTACGAGCAGTACTTC

D gene: .
V gene: TRBV28
clone size: .
J gene: TRBJ1-4
CDR3 protein: CASSLGQGWEKLFF
CDR3 DNA: TGTGCCAGCAGTTTAGGGCAGGGGTGGGAAAAACTGTTTTTT

D gene: TRBD2
V gene: TRBV4-1
clone size: .
J gene: TRBJ2-4
CDR3 protein: CASSHHGLAGEDIQYF
CDR3 DNA: TGCGCCAGCAGCCACCACGGACTAGCGGGGGAGGACATTCAGTACTTC

D gene: .
V gene: TRBV7-9
clone size: few
J gene: TRBJ1-1
CDR3 protein: CASSLSLSEAFF
CDR3 DNA: TGTGCCAGCAGCTTGTCTCTCTCTGAAGCTTTCTTT